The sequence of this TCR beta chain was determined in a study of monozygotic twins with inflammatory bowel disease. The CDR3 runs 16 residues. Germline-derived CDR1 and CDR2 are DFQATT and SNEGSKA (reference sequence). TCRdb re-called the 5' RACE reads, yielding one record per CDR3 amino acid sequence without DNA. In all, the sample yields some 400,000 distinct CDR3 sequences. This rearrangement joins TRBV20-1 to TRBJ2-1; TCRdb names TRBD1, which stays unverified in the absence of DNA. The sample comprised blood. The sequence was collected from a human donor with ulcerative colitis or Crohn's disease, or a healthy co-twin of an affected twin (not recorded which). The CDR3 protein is CSARDPYEGARNEQFF.